This T cell receptor beta chain was observed in a study of shared clonotypes between healthy human individuals. Method: immunoSEQ multiplex PCR; TCRdb's copy keeps in-frame clones and lacks some. This sample has roughly 660,000 clones; roughly 87% occur once, and the top ten carry 30% to 35%. This clone was observed a single time. From germline, CDR1 is SGHRS and CDR2 YFSETQ. The CDR3 contains 18 residues. Trimming at V came to 4 bases and at J to 3 bases, leaving 13 bases not matched to a gene. The clonotype originates from a man between 18 and 29 years old in good health. Some clones in this sample may be carry-over from other donors' samples. The rearrangement joins TRBV5-1 to TRBJ2-3, with 11 bases matching TRBD2. Sequences were obtained from memory CD8+ T cells from PBMCs. The subset denotes: CD45RO+ cells pooled with CCR7-negative TemRA cells. CDR3 in DNA: TGCGCCAGCAGCCCCGGGACTAGCGGAGTTGTGATAACAGATACGCAGTATTTT. Its translation is CASSPGTSGVVITDTQYF.